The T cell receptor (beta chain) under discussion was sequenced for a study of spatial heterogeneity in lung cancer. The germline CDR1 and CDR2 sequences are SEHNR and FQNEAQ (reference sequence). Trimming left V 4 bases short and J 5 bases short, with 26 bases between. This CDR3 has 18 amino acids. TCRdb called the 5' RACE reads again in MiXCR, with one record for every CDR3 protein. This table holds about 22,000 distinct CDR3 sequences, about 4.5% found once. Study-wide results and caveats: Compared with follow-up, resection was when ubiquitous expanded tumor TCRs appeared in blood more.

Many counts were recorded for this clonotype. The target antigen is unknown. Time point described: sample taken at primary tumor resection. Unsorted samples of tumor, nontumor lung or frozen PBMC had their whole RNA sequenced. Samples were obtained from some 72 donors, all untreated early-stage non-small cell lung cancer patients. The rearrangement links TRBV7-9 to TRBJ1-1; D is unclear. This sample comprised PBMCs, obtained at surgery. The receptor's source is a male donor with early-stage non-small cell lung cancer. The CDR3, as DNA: TGTGCCAGCAGCTACCTGCCCAACCGGGCCCTCCGGCAAACTGAAGCTTTCTTT. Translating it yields CASSYLPNRALRQTEAFF.